These 18 T cell receptor beta chains were sequenced from one sample in a study of T-cell reconstitution after alpha-beta-depleted transplantation in children. Using unique molecular identifiers, the investigators prepared the TCRbeta library. TCRdb analysed the PCR reads with MiXCR anew, one entry per CDR3 protein. The sample has roughly 790,000 distinct CDR3 sequences, approximately 15% seen once; the top ten hold approximately 4.5%. The sample consisted of PBMCs, mostly from graft donor cells, taken 360 days after TCRalphabeta/CD19-depleted stem cell transplant. The receptor set was obtained from a male patient aged 10 to 17 who had a stem cell transplant for acute lymphoblastic leukemia, so the T cells may come from the graft donor.

The rearrangement links TRBV5-1 to TRBJ1-3; a possible D gene is TRBD1 (5 bases). The CDR3 is 18 amino acids. V was shortened by 1 base and J by 0 bases, with 17 bases between the two germline ends. In germline, CDR1 is SGHRS, CDR2 YFSETQ. The CDR3: CASSLFELGASSGNTIYF. The CDR3 region has the DNA TGCGCCAGCAGCTTGTTTGAGCTCGGGGCCAGCTCTGGAAACACCATATATTTT.

The chain has TRBV7-2 and TRBJ2-5, with a weak D call TRBD1 (6 bases). Germline CDR1 and CDR2: SGHTA and FQGNSA. This CDR3 has 14 amino acids. V was clipped by 4 bases and J by 4 bases, with 13 bases between them. This chain's CDR3 is CASSSTGFGETQYF. The CDR3 DNA reads as TGTGCCAGCAGCTCTACAGGGTTTGGAGAGACCCAGTACTTC.

This clonotype has a handful of counts. Here the CDR3 reads CASSYSSGRSYEQYF. CDR3 in DNA: TGTGCCAGCAGTTACTCTAGCGGGAGGTCTTACGAGCAGTACTTC. The genes are TRBV6-5 and TRBJ2-7; 10 bases fit TRBD2. This CDR3 spans 15 amino acids. Germline trimming cut 0 bases from V and 4 bases from J; bases unmatched to any gene: 3. Germline values: CDR1 MNHEY, CDR2 SVGAGI.

V and J are TRBV29-1 and TRBJ1-5; 8 nucleotides line up with TRBD1. The junction had 3 bases not matched to a gene; V was cut back by 6 bases and J by 2 bases. The CDR3 length is 13 residues. Germline V lookup: CDR1 SQVTM, CDR2 ANQGSEA. CDR3 sequence: CSVQTGGNQPQHF. The CDR3 bases are TGCAGCGTCCAGACAGGGGGCAATCAGCCCCAGCATTTT.

This chain joins TRBV7-2 and TRBJ2-1; weak D call: TRBD2 (6 bases). CDR1 and CDR2 from the germline V gene are SGHTA and FQGNSA. This CDR3 region has 15 residues. Trimming stripped 3 bases from V and 6 bases from J, with 15 bases between. DNA for the CDR3: TGTGCCAGCAGCTTTTATTCGGGCGGGACCAATGAGCAGTTCTTC. Translation: CASSFYSGGTNEQFF.

This clonotype appeared a few times. The chain is built from TRBV5-1 and TRBJ2-5; D is perhaps TRBD1 (6 bases). Germline values: CDR1 SGHRS, CDR2 YFSETQ. The CDR3 runs to 14 residues. Trimming removed 2 bases at V and 1 base at J, with 9 bases between. Here the CDR3 DNA reads TGCGCCAGCAGCTTTGACAGGCTCCAAGAGACCCAGTACTTC. It is translated as CASSFDRLQETQYF.

Only a few counts were recorded for this clonotype. A read error is possible here, since a much larger clone lies one base away. CDR3 protein: CASSPSWTGAYEQYF. Here the CDR3 DNA reads TGTGCCAGCAGCCCCTCCTGGACAGGGGCCTACGAGCAGTACTTC. The chain carries TRBV7-8 and TRBJ2-7; 9 bases line up with TRBD1. With V trimmed by 5 bases and J by 2 bases, 7 bases remained unmatched. The CDR3 consists of 15 residues. The V gene's germline CDR1 is SGHVS and CDR2 FQNEAQ. Based on the CDR3 plus reference TRBV7-8 and TRBJ2-7, the full variable domain is GAGVSQSPRYKVAKRGQDVALRCDPISGHVSLFWYQQALGQGPEFLTYFQNEAQLDKSGLPSDRFFAERPEGSVSTLKIQRTQQEDSAVYLCASSPSWTGAYEQYFGPGTRLTVT.

This clonotype has a handful of counts. J is TRBJ1-5 and V is TRBV12-3 or TRBV12-4; D may be TRBD1 (5 bases). The ends were cut back, 6 bases at V and 2 bases at J, with 14 bases in the middle. The CDR3 extends over 15 amino acids. CDR3 sequence reads: CASRSTAIGNQPQHF. The CDR3 DNA reads as TGTGCCAGCAGATCGACAGCGATTGGCAATCAGCCCCAGCATTTT.

This clonotype was observed a handful of times. V is TRBV25-1 and J is TRBJ2-5; D not resolved. Per the germline V gene, CDR1 is MGHDK and CDR2 is SYGVNS. This CDR3 comprises 12 residues. Trimming cost V 8 bases and J 4 bases, with 11 bases left between them. CDR3 nucleotide sequence: TGTGCCAGCGCCCGGTTAGGAGAGACCCAGTACTTC. Translation: CASARLGETQYF. Full variable domain (outside the CDR3, taken from reference TRBV25-1 and TRBJ2-5): EADIYQTPRYLVIGTGKKITLECSQTMGHDKMYWYQQDPGMELHLIHYSYGVNSTEKGDLSSESTVSRIRTEHFPLTLESARPSHTSQYLCASARLGETQYFGPGTRLLVL.

V usage is TRBV27 and J usage is TRBJ2-1; 7 bases map to TRBD1. The germline CDR1 and CDR2 sequences are MNHEY and SMNVEV (reference sequence). The CDR3 spans 15 residues. Losses at the gene ends were 5 bases for V and 5 bases for J; bases not matched to a gene: 9. In DNA, the CDR3 is TGTGCCAGCAGTGTGCAGGGACAGCCGAACAATGAGCAGTTCTTC. Residues: CASSVQGQPNNEQFF.

At least ten counts were recorded for this clonotype. The chain couples TRBV9 to TRBJ2-2, with TRBD2 matching 10 bases. The CDR3 has 15 amino acids. The germline CDR1 and CDR2 sequences are SGDLS and YYNGEE. J was trimmed by 5 bases and V by 8 bases; bases with no gene match: 9. CDR3 sequence (DNA): TGTGCCAGTGGGCTAGCGGGAGTAAGGACCGGGGAGCTGTTTTTT. Protein: CASGLAGVRTGELFF.

J is TRBJ2-7 and V is TRBV27; tentatively, D is TRBD2 (7 bases). The CDR3 is 15 residues long. Trimming took off 2 bases at V and 6 bases at J, with 17 bases between the two ends. Germline loops: CDR1 MNHEY, CDR2 SMNVEV (reference sequence). Written as DNA, the CDR3 is TGTGCCAGCAGTTTAAGCGGGGACATCCCTAGCGAGCAGTACTTC. It translates to CASSLSGDIPSEQYF.

The CDR3 DNA reads TGTGCCAGCAGTTACGCCCGGGCGGCGGGAGACACCGGGGAGCTGTTTTTT. Its protein product is CASSYARAAGDTGELFF. The V gene is TRBV6-5, the J gene TRBJ2-2, with 7 bases matching TRBD2. Germline lookup yields CDR1 MNHEY and CDR2 SVGAGI. CDR3 size: 17 residues. With 2 bases clipped from V and 3 bases from J, the junction kept 9 bases outside the gene matches.

The V gene is TRBV4-1, the J gene TRBJ2-7, with D unresolved. The CDR3 has 15 amino acids. V lost 0 bases, J lost 1 base, and 10 bases lay in between. Per germline, CDR1 MGHRA and CDR2 YSYEKL. The CDR3 protein is CASSQETDRSYEQYF. The CDR3 bases are TGCGCCAGCAGCCAAGAAACGGACCGTTCCTACGAGCAGTACTTC.

This clonotype appeared a few times. The chain is built from TRBV4-2 and TRBJ2-3; 10 bases agree with TRBD2. The CDR3 length is 17 residues. The germline V gene has CDR1 LGHNA and CDR2 YNFKEQ. V lost 2 bases, J lost 2 bases, and 7 bases stayed unmatched. The DNA for the CDR3 is TGTGCCAGCAGCCAACGAAGCGGGAGGGCTATCACAGATACGCAGTATTTT. Translation gives CASSQRSGRAITDTQYF.

This clonotype has at least ten counts. Here the CDR3 reads CASSLDRAGANVLTF. In DNA form, the CDR3 reads TGTGCCAGCAGCCTCGACAGGGCTGGGGCCAACGTCCTGACTTTC. The chain has TRBV12-3 or TRBV12-4 and TRBJ2-6, with 7 positions matching TRBD1. This CDR3 contains 15 residues. Germline trimming cut 6 bases from V and 2 bases from J; bases unmatched to any gene: 4.

This clonotype turned up a few times. V gene TRBV10-3 combines with J gene TRBJ2-3; 7 bases are a match to TRBD1. The CDR3 covers 14 residues. CDR1 and CDR2 from the germline V gene are ENHRY and SYGVKD. The V segment lost 6 bases and the J segment 2 bases; nucleotides outside the gene matches: 5. CDR3 in amino acids: CAISRDRHTDTQYF. DNA for the CDR3: TGTGCCATCAGCCGGGACAGACACACAGATACGCAGTATTTT.

The sample holds a few counts of this clonotype. The V gene is TRBV25-1, the J gene TRBJ2-1; a possible D gene is TRBD2 (5 bases). This CDR3 comprises 14 residues. The germline gives CDR1 MGHDK, CDR2 SYGVNS. With 4 bases removed from V and 3 bases from J, the gap between germline ends came to 10 bases. The CDR3 region is CASSVLASYNEQFF. The CDR3 DNA reads as TGTGCCAGCAGTGTCTTAGCGAGCTACAATGAGCAGTTCTTC.